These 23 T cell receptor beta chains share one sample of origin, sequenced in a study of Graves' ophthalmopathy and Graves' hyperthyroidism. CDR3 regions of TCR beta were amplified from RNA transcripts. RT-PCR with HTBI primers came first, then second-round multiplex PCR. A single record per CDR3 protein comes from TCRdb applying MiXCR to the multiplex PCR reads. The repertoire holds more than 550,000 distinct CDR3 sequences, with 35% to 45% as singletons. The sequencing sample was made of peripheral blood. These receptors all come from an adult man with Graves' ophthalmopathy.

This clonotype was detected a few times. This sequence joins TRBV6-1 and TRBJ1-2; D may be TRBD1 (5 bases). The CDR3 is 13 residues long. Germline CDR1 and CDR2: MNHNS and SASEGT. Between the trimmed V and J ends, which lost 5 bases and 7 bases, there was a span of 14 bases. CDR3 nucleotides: TGTGCCAGCAGTCCGGTAGGGGTTCTTGGCTACACCTTC. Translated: CASSPVGVLGYTF.

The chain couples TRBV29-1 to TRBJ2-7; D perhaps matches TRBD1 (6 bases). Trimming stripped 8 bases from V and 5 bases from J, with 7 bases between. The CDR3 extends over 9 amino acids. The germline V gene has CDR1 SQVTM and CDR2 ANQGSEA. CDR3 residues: CSQGNEQYF. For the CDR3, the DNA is TGCAGCCAGGGGAACGAGCAGTACTTC.

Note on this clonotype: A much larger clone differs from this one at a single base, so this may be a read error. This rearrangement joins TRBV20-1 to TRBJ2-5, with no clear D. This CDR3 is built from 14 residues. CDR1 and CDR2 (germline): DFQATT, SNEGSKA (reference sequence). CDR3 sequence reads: CSASPDSMRETQHF. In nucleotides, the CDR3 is TGCAGTGCTAGCCCCGACTCGATGAGAGAGACCCAGCACTTC.

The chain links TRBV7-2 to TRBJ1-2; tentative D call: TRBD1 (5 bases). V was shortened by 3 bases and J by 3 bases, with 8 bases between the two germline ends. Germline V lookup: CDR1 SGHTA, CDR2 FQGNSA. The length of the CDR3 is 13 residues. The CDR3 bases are TGTGCCAGCAGCTTCCAGACAGACTATGGCTACACCTTC. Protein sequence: CASSFQTDYGYTF.

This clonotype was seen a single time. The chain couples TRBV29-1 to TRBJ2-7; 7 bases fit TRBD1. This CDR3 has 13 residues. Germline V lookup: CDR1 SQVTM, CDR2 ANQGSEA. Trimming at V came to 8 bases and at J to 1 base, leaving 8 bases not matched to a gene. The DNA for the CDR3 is TGCAGCTCTCCTGAGGGGGCGTCCTACGAGCAGTACTTC. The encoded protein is CSSPEGASYEQYF.

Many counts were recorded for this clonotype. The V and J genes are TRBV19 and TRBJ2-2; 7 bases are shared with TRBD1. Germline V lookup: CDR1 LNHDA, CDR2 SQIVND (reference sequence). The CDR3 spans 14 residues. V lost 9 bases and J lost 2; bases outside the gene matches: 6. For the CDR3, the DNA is TGTGCCAGCCGGGCAGGGGGTAACACCGGGGAGCTGTTTTTT. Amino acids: CASRAGGNTGELFF.

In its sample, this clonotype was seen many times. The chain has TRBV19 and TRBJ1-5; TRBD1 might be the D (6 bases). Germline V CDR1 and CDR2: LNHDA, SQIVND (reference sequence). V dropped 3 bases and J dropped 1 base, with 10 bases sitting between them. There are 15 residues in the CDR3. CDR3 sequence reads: CASSIGGASNQPQHF. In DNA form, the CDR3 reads TGTGCCAGTAGTATTGGGGGCGCGAGCAATCAGCCCCAGCATTTT. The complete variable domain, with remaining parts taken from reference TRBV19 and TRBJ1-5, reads DGGITQSPKYLFRKEGQNVTLSCEQNLNHDAMYWYRQDPGQGLRLIYYSQIVNDFQKGDIAEGYSVSREKKESFPLTVTSAQKNPTAFYLCASSIGGASNQPQHFGDGTRLSIL.

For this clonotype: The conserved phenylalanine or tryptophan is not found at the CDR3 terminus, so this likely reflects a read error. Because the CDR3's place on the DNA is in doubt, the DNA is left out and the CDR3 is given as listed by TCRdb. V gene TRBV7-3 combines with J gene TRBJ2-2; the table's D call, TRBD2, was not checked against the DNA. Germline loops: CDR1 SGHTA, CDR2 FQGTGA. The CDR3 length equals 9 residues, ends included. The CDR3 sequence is CASSLTGGV.

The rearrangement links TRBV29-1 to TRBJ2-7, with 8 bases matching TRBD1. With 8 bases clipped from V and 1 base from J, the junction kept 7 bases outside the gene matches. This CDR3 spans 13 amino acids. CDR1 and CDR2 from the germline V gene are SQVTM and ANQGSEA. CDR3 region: CSLGQGASYEQYF. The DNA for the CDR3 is TGCAGCCTTGGGCAGGGGGCGTCCTACGAGCAGTACTTC.

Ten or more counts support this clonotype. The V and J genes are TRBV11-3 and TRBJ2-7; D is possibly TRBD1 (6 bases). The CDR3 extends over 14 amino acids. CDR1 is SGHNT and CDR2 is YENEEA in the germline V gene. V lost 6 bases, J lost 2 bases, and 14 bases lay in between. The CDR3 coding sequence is TGTGCCAGCAGGAACAGGGAGAGGCCCTACGAGCAGTACTTC. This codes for CASRNRERPYEQYF.

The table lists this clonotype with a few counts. In nucleotides, the CDR3 is TGCAGTGCTAGAGATCCGGGCAGCGGGAGCCGTACCGGGGAGCTGTTTTTT. Amino acids: CSARDPGSGSRTGELFF. The V call is TRBV20-1, the J call TRBJ2-2; 8 nucleotides line up with TRBD2. Germline CDR1 and CDR2: DFQATT and SNEGSKA (reference sequence). With V trimmed by 0 bases and J by 5 bases, 11 bases remained unmatched. The CDR3 length is 17 residues.

CDR3 nucleotides: TGTGCCAGCTCACCACCTAGCGCCGGGGAGCTGTTTTTT. This translates into CASSPPSAGELFF. The chain uses TRBV25-1 and TRBJ2-2, with a possible D match to TRBD2 (6 bases). Trimming took 8 bases from V and 6 from J, leaving 13 bases between them. Germline loops: CDR1 MGHDK, CDR2 SYGVNS. The CDR3 runs 13 residues.

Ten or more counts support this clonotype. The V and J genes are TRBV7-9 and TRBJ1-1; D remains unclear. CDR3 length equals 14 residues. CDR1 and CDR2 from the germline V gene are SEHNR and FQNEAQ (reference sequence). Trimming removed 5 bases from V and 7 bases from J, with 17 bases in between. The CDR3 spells CASSRRAVGGEAFF. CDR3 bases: TGTGCCAGCAGCCGTCGAGCCGTCGGTGGTGAAGCTTTCTTT.

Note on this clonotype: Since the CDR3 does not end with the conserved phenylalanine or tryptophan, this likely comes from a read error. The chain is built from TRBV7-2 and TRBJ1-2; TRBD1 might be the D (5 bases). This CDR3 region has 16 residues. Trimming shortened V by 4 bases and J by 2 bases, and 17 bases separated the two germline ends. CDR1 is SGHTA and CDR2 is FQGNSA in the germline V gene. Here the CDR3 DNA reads TGTGCCAGCAGCTCAGCGCTCCAGGACAACAACTATGGCTACACCCTC. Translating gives CASSSALQDNNYGYTL.

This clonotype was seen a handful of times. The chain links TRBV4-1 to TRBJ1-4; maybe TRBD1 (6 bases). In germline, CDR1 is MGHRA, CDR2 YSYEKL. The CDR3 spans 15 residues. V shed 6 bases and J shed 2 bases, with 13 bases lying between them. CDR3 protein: CASSLPGGTNEKLFF. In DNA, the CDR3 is TGCGCCAGCAGTCTCCCGGGGGGCACTAATGAAAAACTGTTTTTT.

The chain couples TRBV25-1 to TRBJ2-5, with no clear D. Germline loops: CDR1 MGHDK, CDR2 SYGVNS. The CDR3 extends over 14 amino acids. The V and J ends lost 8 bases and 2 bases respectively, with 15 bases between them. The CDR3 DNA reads TGTGCCAGCTCACTTCAGGTTGGTCAAGAGACCCAGTACTTC. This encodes CASSLQVGQETQYF. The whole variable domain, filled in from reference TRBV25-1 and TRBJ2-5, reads EADIYQTPRYLVIGTGKKITLECSQTMGHDKMYWYQQDPGMELHLIHYSYGVNSTEKGDLSSESTVSRIRTEHFPLTLESARPSHTSQYLCASSLQVGQETQYFGPGTRLLVL.

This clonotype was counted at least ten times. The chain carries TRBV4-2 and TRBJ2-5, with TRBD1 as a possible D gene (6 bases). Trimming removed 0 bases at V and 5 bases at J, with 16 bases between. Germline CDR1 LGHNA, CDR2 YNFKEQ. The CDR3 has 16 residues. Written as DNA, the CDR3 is TGTGCCAGCAGCCAAGATGGGGGCGCTAGCTGGGAGACCCAGTACTTC. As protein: CASSQDGGASWETQYF.

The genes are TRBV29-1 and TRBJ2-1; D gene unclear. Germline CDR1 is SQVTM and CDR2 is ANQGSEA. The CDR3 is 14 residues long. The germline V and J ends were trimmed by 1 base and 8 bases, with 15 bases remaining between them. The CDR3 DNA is TGCAGCGTTGAAGGACACCCAATCTTAGATGAGCAGTTCTTC. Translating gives CSVEGHPILDEQFF.

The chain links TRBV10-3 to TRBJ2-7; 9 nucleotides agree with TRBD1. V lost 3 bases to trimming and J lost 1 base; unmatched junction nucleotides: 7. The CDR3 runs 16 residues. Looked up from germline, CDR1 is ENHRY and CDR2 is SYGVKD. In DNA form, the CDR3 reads TGTGCCATCAGTGATAGCGGACAGGGGCTTTCCTACGAGCAGTACTTC. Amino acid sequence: CAISDSGQGLSYEQYF.

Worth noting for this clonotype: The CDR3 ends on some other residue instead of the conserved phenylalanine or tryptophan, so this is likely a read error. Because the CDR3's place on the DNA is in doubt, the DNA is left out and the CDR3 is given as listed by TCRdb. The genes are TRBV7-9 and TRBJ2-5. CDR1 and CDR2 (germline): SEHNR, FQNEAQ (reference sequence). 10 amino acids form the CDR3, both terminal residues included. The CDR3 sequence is CASSLGAQNT.

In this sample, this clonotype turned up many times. In nucleotides, the CDR3 is TGTGCCAGTAGTGAACAGGGGATAAATGAAAAACTGTTTTTT. Residues: CASSEQGINEKLFF. The chain employs TRBV19 and TRBJ1-4; TRBD1 agrees at 7 bases. This CDR3 is built from 14 residues. V lost 5 bases and J lost 5; bases outside the gene matches: 5. Looked up from germline, CDR1 is LNHDA and CDR2 is SQIVND (reference sequence).

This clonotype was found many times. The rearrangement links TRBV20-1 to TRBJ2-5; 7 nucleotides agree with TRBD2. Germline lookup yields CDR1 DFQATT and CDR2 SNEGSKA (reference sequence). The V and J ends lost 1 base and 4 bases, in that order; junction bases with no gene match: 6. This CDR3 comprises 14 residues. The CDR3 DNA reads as TGCAGTGCTAGAGCGGCAGGGAGGGCAGAGACCCAGTACTTC. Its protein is CSARAAGRAETQYF.

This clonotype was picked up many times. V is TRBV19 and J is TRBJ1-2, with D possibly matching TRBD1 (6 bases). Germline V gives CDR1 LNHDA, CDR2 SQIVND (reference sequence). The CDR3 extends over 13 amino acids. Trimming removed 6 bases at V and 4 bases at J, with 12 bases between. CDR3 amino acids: CASRDRRSYGYTF. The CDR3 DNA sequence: TGTGCCAGTAGGGACAGAAGGTCCTATGGCTACACCTTC. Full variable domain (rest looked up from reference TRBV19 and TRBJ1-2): DGGITQSPKYLFRKEGQNVTLSCEQNLNHDAMYWYRQDPGQGLRLIYYSQIVNDFQKGDIAEGYSVSREKKESFPLTVTSAQKNPTAFYLCASRDRRSYGYTFGSGTRLTVV.